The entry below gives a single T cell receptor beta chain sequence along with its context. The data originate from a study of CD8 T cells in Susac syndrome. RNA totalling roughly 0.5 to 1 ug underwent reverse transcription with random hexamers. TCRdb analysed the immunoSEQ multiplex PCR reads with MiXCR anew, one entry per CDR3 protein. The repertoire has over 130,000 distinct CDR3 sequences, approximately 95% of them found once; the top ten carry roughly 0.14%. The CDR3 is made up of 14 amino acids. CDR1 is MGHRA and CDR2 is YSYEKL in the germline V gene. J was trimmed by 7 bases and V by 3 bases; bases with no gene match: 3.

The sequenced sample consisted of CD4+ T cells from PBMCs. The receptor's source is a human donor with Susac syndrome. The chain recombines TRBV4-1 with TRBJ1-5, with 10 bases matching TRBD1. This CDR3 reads CASSHGQGVQPQHF. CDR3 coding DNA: TGCGCCAGCAGCCATGGACAGGGGGTCCAGCCCCAGCATTTT.